In this sample, the clone carrying this T cell receptor beta chain turned up once. Its antigen remains unidentified. These data originate in a study of a mutant IDH1 vaccine in newly diagnosed glioma. Study-level information: Vaccination began 4-6 weeks post radiotherapy alone, or with temozolomide cycles. Patients' prior therapy spanned radiotherapy, temozolomide, or both; most underwent both. Whole-study findings and limits: Pseudoprogression appears to have had no connection to changes in top peripheral T cell clonotypes.

Germline CDR1 is MNHNY and CDR2 is SVGAGI (reference sequence). Losses at the gene ends were 6 bases for V and 5 bases for J; bases not matched to a gene: 8. CDR3 size: 16 residues. Sample time point: week 23, last vaccination. Every vaccine dose comprised 300 ug of mutant IDH1 20-mer peptide plus topical imiquimod. Tumors from donors were new WHO grade 3 or 4 IDH1-mutant astrocytomas with ATRX loss. Sequencing was performed with immunoSEQ multiplex PCR; in TCRdb, only in-frame clones are kept and a portion is missing. The table lists roughly 60,000 clones, over 70% of them singletons. Material: PBMCs, obtained from a glioma patient whose treatment included an IDH1 peptide vaccine. The source is a man in his forties with glioma. The V gene is TRBV6-6, the J gene TRBJ2-5, with 14 positions matching TRBD2. The CDR3 DNA follows: TGTGCCAGCAGCCAAGGACTAGCGGGGGGACTGGAGACCCAGTACTTC. Translating it yields CASSQGLAGGLETQYF.